Listed here are 29 T cell receptor beta chains from one sample, sequenced in a study of technical replicates of blood from several donors. Generated by immunoSEQ multiplex PCR, the TCRdb table keeps only in-frame clones and is missing some. Of around 100,000 clones in the sample, over 85% were seen once. The specimen was T cells isolated from PBMCs. These receptors originate from a human donor in good health.

The chain couples TRBV14 to TRBJ1-1; D is perhaps TRBD1 (6 bases). CDR3 length: 14 residues. In germline, CDR1 is SGHDN, CDR2 FVKESK. V lost 1 base to trimming and J lost 4 bases, with 10 bases between them. The CDR3 spells CASSQGLTGTEAFF. DNA of the CDR3: TGTGCCAGCAGCCAAGGTTTGACAGGCACTGAAGCTTTCTTT.

The chain joins TRBV7-9 to TRBJ1-4; TRBD1 agrees at 11 bases. CDR3 length equals 16 residues. The J segment lost 8 bases and the V segment lost 3 bases, leaving 8 bases of the junction unmatched. Germline CDR1 reads SEHNR; CDR2 reads FQNEAQ (reference sequence). CDR3 DNA: TGTGCCAGCAGCTTCGGGACAGGGGGTCATAAGGAAAAACTGTTTTTT. Protein: CASSFGTGGHKEKLFF.

As DNA, the CDR3 is TGTGCCAGCAGTTTTGGCGGGATGCGGACTGAAGCTTTCTTT. The encoded protein is CASSFGGMRTEAFF. The chain recombines TRBV27 with TRBJ1-1; D uncertain. With 3 bases removed from V and 5 bases from J, the gap between germline ends came to 13 bases. The CDR3 length is 14 residues. Per the germline V gene, CDR1 is MNHEY and CDR2 is SMNVEV (reference sequence).

The chain uses TRBV7-8 and TRBJ1-3; D remains unclear. There are 15 residues in the CDR3. Germline CDR1 SGHVS, CDR2 FQNEAQ. V was clipped by 5 bases and J by 0 bases, with 11 bases between them. CDR3 loop: CASSPRSASGNTIYF. In DNA, the CDR3 is TGTGCCAGCAGCCCCCGCAGTGCCTCTGGAAACACCATATATTTT.

V and J are TRBV14 and TRBJ2-7; 7 positions agree with TRBD2. This CDR3 region has 16 residues. Per the germline V gene, CDR1 is SGHDN and CDR2 is FVKESK. The ends lost 0 bases at V and 2 bases at J; junction bases unmatched: 7. CDR3 in DNA: TGTGCCAGCAGCCAAGATTGGGGAGGGGCGCCCTACGAGCAGTACTTC. Amino acids: CASSQDWGGAPYEQYF.

The CDR3 protein is CASSSRDRGLVPYGYTF. CDR3 in DNA: TGTGCCAGTAGTAGCCGGGACAGGGGGCTCGTCCCGTATGGCTACACCTTC. The V and J genes are TRBV19 and TRBJ1-2; 12 bases map to TRBD1. After removal of 4 bases from V and 5 bases from J, the junction contained 11 bases not matched to a gene. The CDR3 sequence is 17 residues long. From germline, CDR1 is LNHDA and CDR2 SQIVND (reference sequence).

The chain uses TRBV9 and TRBJ2-7, with a weak D call TRBD1 (6 bases). This CDR3 contains 15 residues. V was cut by 4 bases and J by 3 bases, with 17 bases left in between. CDR1 SGDLS and CDR2 YYNGEE come from the germline V gene. The CDR3 region has the DNA TGTGCCAGCAGCCCGCGAAACAGGGCTGGCTACGAGCAGTACTTC. Protein: CASSPRNRAGYEQYF. Full variable domain (remainder filled in from reference TRBV9 and TRBJ2-7): DSGVTQTPKHLITATGQRVTLRCSPRSGDLSVYWYQQSLDQGLQFLIQYYNGEERAKGNILERFSAQQFPDLHSELNLSSLELGDSALYFCASSPRNRAGYEQYFGPGTRLTVT.

The chain couples TRBV25-1 to TRBJ2-1; 8 positions match TRBD1. This CDR3 is built from 14 residues. Germline-derived CDR1 and CDR2 are MGHDK and SYGVNS. V lost 6 bases, J lost 4 bases, and 5 bases stayed unmatched. This chain's CDR3 is CASRRTGIYNEQFF. CDR3 in DNA: TGTGCCAGCAGGAGGACAGGGATATACAATGAGCAGTTCTTC.

The CDR3 protein is CASSKRSSDTQYF. The CDR3 DNA sequence: TGTGCCAGCAGCAAGAGGTCGTCAGATACGCAGTATTTT. This chain uses TRBV21-1 with TRBJ2-3; the table gives TRBD2 as D, unverified against the DNA. TRBV21-1 is an annotated pseudogene. The CDR3 has 13 amino acids.

This chain links TRBV7-3 with TRBJ2-7; D might be TRBD2 (5 bases). With 7 bases removed from V and 3 bases from J, the gap between germline ends came to 10 bases. The CDR3 sequence is 12 residues long. Per the germline V gene, CDR1 is SGHTA and CDR2 is FQGTGA. The CDR3 bases are TGTGCCAGCACCTATGAGGGCTACGAGCAGTACTTC. It is translated as CASTYEGYEQYF. The entire variable domain, with the rest obtained from reference TRBV7-3 and TRBJ2-7, is as follows: GAGVSQTPSNKVTEKGKYVELRCDPISGHTALYWYRQSLGQGPEFLIYFQGTGAADDSGLPNDRFFAVRPEGSVSTLKIQRTERGDSAVYLCASTYEGYEQYFGPGTRLTVT.

This rearrangement joins TRBV6-7 to TRBJ1-2; D may be TRBD1 (5 bases). TRBV6-7 carries the ORF label, with uncertain function. Trimming shortened V by 2 bases and J by 4 bases, and 5 bases separated the two germline ends. The CDR3 extends over 12 amino acids. CDR3: CASSYRGYGYTF. CDR3 in DNA: TGTGCCAGCAGTTACAGGGGCTATGGCTACACCTTC.

This clone came up once. This sequence joins TRBV20-1 and TRBJ2-7; no definite D call. The V and J ends lost 0 bases and 12 bases respectively, with 12 bases between them. Germline assignment: CDR1 DFQATT and CDR2 SNEGSKA (reference sequence). The CDR3 consists of 11 residues. The CDR3 sequence: CSARDTERLYF. CDR3 sequence (DNA): TGCAGTGCTAGAGATACCGAGCGTTTGTACTTC.

The chain joins TRBV6-5 to TRBJ2-5; the match to TRBD1 covers 11 bases. The DNA end is a closer match to TRBJ2-7, so the J assignment may be wrong. The CDR3 contains 15 residues. The germline V gene has CDR1 MNHEY and CDR2 SVGAGI. The CDR3 reads CASSYYGQGANEQYF. DNA of the CDR3: TGTGCCAGCAGTTACTACGGACAGGGGGCTAACGAGCAGTACTTC.

The chain recombines TRBV11-3 with TRBJ2-1; no clear D. CDR3 length equals 15 residues. V lost 5 bases, J lost 0 bases, and 11 bases lay in between. Germline V gene data show CDR1 as SGHNT and CDR2 as YENEEA. CDR3 sequence reads: CASSLGGRSYNEQFF. The CDR3 DNA is TGTGCCAGCAGCCTTGGTGGCCGCTCCTACAATGAGCAGTTCTTC.

This clone was found once. The rearrangement joins TRBV29-1 to TRBJ2-5, with D perhaps matching TRBD1 (7 bases). CDR1 SQVTM and CDR2 ANQGSEA come from the germline V gene. There are 14 residues in the CDR3. The germline V and J ends were trimmed by 3 bases and 5 bases, with 16 bases remaining between them. The CDR3: CSVETDREDETQYF. The CDR3 DNA is TGCAGCGTTGAGACTGACAGGGAGGATGAGACCCAGTACTTC.

The V call is TRBV5-1, the J call TRBJ2-7, with 10 nucleotides matching TRBD2. The CDR3 extends over 13 amino acids. The V gene end was trimmed by 4 bases and the J gene end by 5 bases; junction bases not matched to a gene: 3. Germline V gene data show CDR1 as SGHRS and CDR2 as YFSETQ. This CDR3 reads CASSTSGIDEQYF. The DNA of the CDR3 is TGCGCCAGCAGCACTAGCGGGATTGACGAGCAGTACTTC.

The V gene is TRBV7-9, the J gene TRBJ1-3, with D unresolved. Germline V gene lookup returns CDR1 SEHNR and CDR2 FQNEAQ (reference sequence). This CDR3 region has 14 residues. The V end lost 1 base, the J end lost 5 bases, and 9 bases lay between the germline ends. CDR3 residues: CASSLESTRNTIYF. In nucleotides, the CDR3 is TGTGCCAGCAGCTTAGAGAGCACGCGAAACACCATATATTTT. The complete variable domain, with remaining parts taken from reference TRBV7-9 and TRBJ1-3, reads DTGVSQNPRHKITKRGQNVTFRCDPISEHNRLYWYRQTLGQGPEFLTYFQNEAQLEKSRLLSDRFSAERPKGSFSTLEIQRTEQGDSAMYLCASSLESTRNTIYFGEGSWLTVV.

V is TRBV19 and J is TRBJ2-1; TRBD2 aligns across 12 bases. Trimming at V came to 5 bases and at J to 0 bases, leaving 14 bases not matched to a gene. This CDR3 is 20 amino acids long. Germline V CDR1 and CDR2: LNHDA, SQIVND (reference sequence). CDR3 amino acids: CASSPRGLAGGHSSYNEQFF. In DNA form, the CDR3 reads TGTGCCAGTAGTCCACGGGGGCTAGCGGGAGGGCATAGCTCCTACAATGAGCAGTTCTTC.

This chain joins TRBV6-5 and TRBJ2-7; D perhaps matches TRBD1 (6 bases). The ends were cut back, 0 bases at V and 6 bases at J, with 9 bases in the middle. Germline values: CDR1 MNHEY, CDR2 SVGAGI. The CDR3 sequence is 13 residues long. The CDR3 loop reads CASSYSTGGEQYF. In nucleotides, the CDR3 is TGTGCCAGCAGTTACTCGACAGGAGGCGAGCAGTACTTC.

This chain uses TRBV9 with TRBJ2-1, with TRBD2 matching 9 bases. Trimming took 4 bases from V and 10 from J; bases not matched to a gene: 12. The CDR3 is made up of 15 amino acids. Germline V gene lookup returns CDR1 SGDLS and CDR2 YYNGEE. The CDR3 DNA is TGTGCCAGCAGCCCCCAACCTAGCGGGATGAACGAGCAGTTCTTC. It encodes CASSPQPSGMNEQFF.

This clone appeared a single time. The V call is TRBV2, the J call TRBJ2-2; TRBD2 is a possible D gene (6 bases). Looked up from germline, CDR1 is SNHLY and CDR2 is FYNNEI. With 3 bases removed from V and 2 bases from J, the gap between germline ends came to 16 bases. The CDR3 sequence is 17 residues long. The CDR3 protein is CASSDRRDFPNTGELFF. The DNA for the CDR3 is TGTGCCAGCAGTGATCGTCGGGACTTTCCAAACACCGGGGAGCTGTTTTTT.

The CDR3 is CASSASGIGGELFF. The CDR3 nucleotides read TGTGCCAGCAGTGCGTCAGGGATTGGCGGGGAGCTGTTTTTT. The chain links TRBV25-1 to TRBJ2-2, with D possibly being TRBD1 (5 bases). Per the germline V gene, CDR1 is MGHDK and CDR2 is SYGVNS. V gave up 4 bases and J gave up 7 bases, with 13 bases separating them. CDR3 length: 14 amino acids.

This chain joins TRBV7-2 and TRBJ2-7; TRBD2 matches at 11 bases. The V segment lost 2 bases and the J segment 0 bases; nucleotides outside the gene matches: 3. The CDR3 is made up of 16 amino acids. The germline gives CDR1 SGHTA, CDR2 FQGNSA. CDR3 DNA sequence: TGTGCCAGCAGCTTACTAGCGGGAGGTCCCTCCTACGAGCAGTACTTC. Translating gives CASSLLAGGPSYEQYF.

The V and J genes are TRBV29-1 and TRBJ1-2; TRBD1 might be the D (5 bases). This CDR3 region has 11 residues. Germline CDR1 reads SQVTM; CDR2 reads ANQGSEA. Trimming shortened V by 3 bases and J by 4 bases, and 6 bases separated the two germline ends. The CDR3, as DNA: TGCAGCGTTGACAGGGCCTATGGCTACACCTTC. It encodes CSVDRAYGYTF.

The V call is TRBV19, the J call TRBJ2-7; 9 nucleotides agree with TRBD2. Germline assignment: CDR1 LNHDA and CDR2 SQIVND (reference sequence). V was pared by 5 bases and J by 3 bases, with 8 bases of the junction left unmatched. The CDR3 runs to 15 residues. The CDR3 spells CASSFGSGRVYEQYF. Here the CDR3 DNA reads TGTGCCAGTAGTTTTGGTAGCGGGAGAGTCTACGAGCAGTACTTC.

The CDR3 reads CASSPEGQGYYEQYF. CDR3 nucleotides: TGTGCCAGCAGCCCGGAGGGACAGGGGTACTACGAGCAGTACTTC. This chain uses TRBV7-9 with TRBJ2-7; 10 nucleotides align to TRBD1. With 5 bases clipped from V and 3 bases from J, the junction kept 7 bases outside the gene matches. The CDR3 totals 15 residues. The V gene's germline CDR1 is SEHNR and CDR2 FQNEAQ (reference sequence).

This chain links TRBV9 with TRBJ2-2; the match to TRBD2 covers 7 bases. The CDR3 contains 16 residues. With 5 bases clipped from V and 6 bases from J, the junction kept 13 bases outside the gene matches. The V gene's germline CDR1 is SGDLS and CDR2 YYNGEE. The CDR3, as DNA: TGTGCCAGCAGTGACAAAACTAGCGTCCAAGCCGGGGAGCTGTTTTTT. This translates into CASSDKTSVQAGELFF.

This chain joins TRBV11-2 and TRBJ1-1; D is uncertain. V gave up 1 base and J gave up 1 base, with 7 bases separating them. Germline V CDR1 and CDR2: SGHAT, FQNNGV. The CDR3 spans 14 residues. As DNA, the CDR3 is TGTGCCAGCAGCTTAGTTTCATGGAACACTGAAGCTTTCTTT. Translation gives CASSLVSWNTEAFF. Variable domain in full (rest from reference TRBV11-2 and TRBJ1-1): EAGVAQSPRYKIIEKRQSVAFWCNPISGHATLYWYQQILGQGPKLLIQFQNNGVVDDSQLPKDRFSAERLKGVDSTLKIQPAKLEDSAVYLCASSLVSWNTEAFFGQGTRLTVV.

Only one count was recorded for this clone. The chain couples TRBV30 to TRBJ2-3, with 15 bases matching TRBD2. J lost 4 bases, V lost 3 bases, and 5 bases had no gene match. Per germline, CDR1 GTSNPN and CDR2 SVGIG (reference sequence). The CDR3 loop spans 16 amino acids. The CDR3 DNA reads TGTGCCTGGAGCCTTGGACTAGCGGGAGGGCCAGATACGCAGTATTTT. This encodes CAWSLGLAGGPDTQYF. Using reference TRBV30 and TRBJ2-3 for the parts outside the CDR3, the full variable domain is SQTIHQWPATLVQPVGSPLSLECTVEGTSNPNLYWYRQAAGRGLQLLFYSVGIGQISSEVPQNLSASRPQDRQFILSSKKLLLSDSGFYLCAWSLGLAGGPDTQYFGPGTRLTVL.